These 5 T cell receptor beta chains share one sample of origin, sequenced in a study of neurological immune-mediated disorders (dated by TCRdb to the late 2010s). The protocol used for the library was 5' RACE. TCRdb shows the sequencer as Illumina HiSeq 2500. In-frame beta chains were kept once TCRdb had trimmed the public reads at Q25 with fastp and called clones with MiXCR. All rows with the same CDR3 protein become a single entry with the most common DNA and genes. Present in this sample are 50,000 to 80,000 distinct CDR3 sequences, 3.5% to 5.5% of which were seen just once. The top ten hold approximately 6.9% of the sample. The sample taken for sequencing was PBMCs. The receptors here all came from a man aged 30 to 45 with multiple sclerosis.

V usage is TRBV25-1 and J usage is TRBJ1-1, with a weak D call TRBD1 (5 bases). Germline loops: CDR1 MGHDK, CDR2 SYGVNS. The CDR3 runs 11 residues. Trimming took off 9 bases at V and 9 bases at J, with 14 bases between the two ends. The DNA of the CDR3 is TGTGCCAGTCGCCGGGACCCCAAAGCTTTCTTT. This translates into CASRRDPKAFF.

The sample holds a few counts of this clonotype. It is likely a read error, because the conserved phenylalanine at the end of the CDR3 is missing. The chain employs TRBV24-1 and TRBJ1-2; no reliable D call. V was shortened by 3 bases and J by 6 bases, with 16 bases between the two germline ends. This CDR3 is 15 amino acids long. Germline-derived CDR1 and CDR2 are KGHDR and SFDVKD. DNA for the CDR3: TGTGCCACCAGTGATAAGACACTGCCGGGCGATGGCTACACCAAC. This codes for CATSDKTLPGDGYTN.

This clonotype was observed at least ten times. The rearrangement joins TRBV4-1 to TRBJ1-6, with D uncertain. The V end was cut by 4 bases, the J end by 5 bases, with 12 bases between. This CDR3 has 15 residues. Germline V gene lookup returns CDR1 MGHRA and CDR2 YSYEKL. The CDR3 spells CASSPTTGNNSPLHF. In nucleotides, the CDR3 is TGCGCCAGCAGCCCTACCACGGGGAATAATTCACCCCTCCACTTT.

This clonotype was counted many times. The V call is TRBV5-1, the J call TRBJ1-2; 8 nucleotides match TRBD1. CDR1 and CDR2 from the germline V gene are SGHRS and YFSETQ. V shed 3 bases and J 4 bases; nucleotides not matched to a gene: 8. The CDR3 contains 15 residues. CDR3 sequence reads: CASSSWTGSFYGYTF. The CDR3 region has the DNA TGCGCCAGCAGCTCGTGGACAGGGAGTTTCTATGGCTACACCTTC. Drawing the rest from reference TRBV5-1 and TRBJ1-2, the complete variable domain is KAGVTQTPRYLIKTRGQQVTLSCSPISGHRSVSWYQQTPGQGLQFLFEYFSETQRNKGNFPGRFSGRQFSNSRSEMNVSTLELGDSALYLCASSSWTGSFYGYTFGSGTRLTVV.

This clonotype has a count of ten or more. The gene calls are TRBV29-1 and TRBJ1-2; D is uncertain. CDR1 is SQVTM, CDR2 ANQGSEA, per germline. There are 13 residues in the CDR3. The germline V and J ends were trimmed by 7 bases and 9 bases, with 21 bases remaining between them. The CDR3 spells CSARPGSGVSYTF. In DNA form, the CDR3 reads TGCAGCGCCAGACCTGGTTCCGGGGTTAGCTACACCTTC. The whole variable domain, filled in from reference TRBV29-1 and TRBJ1-2, reads SAVISQKPSRDICQRGTSLTIQCQVDSQVTMMFWYRQQPGQSLTLIATANQGSEATYESGFVIDKFPISRPNLTFSTLTVSNMSPEDSSIYLCSARPGSGVSYTFGSGTRLTVV.